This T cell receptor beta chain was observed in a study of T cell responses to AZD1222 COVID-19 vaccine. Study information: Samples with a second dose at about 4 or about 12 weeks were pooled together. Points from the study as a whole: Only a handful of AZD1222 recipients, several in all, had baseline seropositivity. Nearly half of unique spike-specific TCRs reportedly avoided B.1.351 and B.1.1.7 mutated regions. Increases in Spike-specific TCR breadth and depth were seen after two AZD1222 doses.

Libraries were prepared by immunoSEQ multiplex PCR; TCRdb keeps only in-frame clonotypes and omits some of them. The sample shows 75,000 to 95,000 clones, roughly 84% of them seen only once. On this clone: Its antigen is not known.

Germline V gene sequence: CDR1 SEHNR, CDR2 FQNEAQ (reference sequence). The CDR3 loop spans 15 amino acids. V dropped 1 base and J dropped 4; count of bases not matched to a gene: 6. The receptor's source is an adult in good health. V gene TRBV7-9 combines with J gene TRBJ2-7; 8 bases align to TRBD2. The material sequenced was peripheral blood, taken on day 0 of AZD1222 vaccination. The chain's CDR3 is CASSLGGSGEYEQYF. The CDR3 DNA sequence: TGTGCCAGCAGCTTAGGAGGTAGCGGGGAATACGAGCAGTACTTC.